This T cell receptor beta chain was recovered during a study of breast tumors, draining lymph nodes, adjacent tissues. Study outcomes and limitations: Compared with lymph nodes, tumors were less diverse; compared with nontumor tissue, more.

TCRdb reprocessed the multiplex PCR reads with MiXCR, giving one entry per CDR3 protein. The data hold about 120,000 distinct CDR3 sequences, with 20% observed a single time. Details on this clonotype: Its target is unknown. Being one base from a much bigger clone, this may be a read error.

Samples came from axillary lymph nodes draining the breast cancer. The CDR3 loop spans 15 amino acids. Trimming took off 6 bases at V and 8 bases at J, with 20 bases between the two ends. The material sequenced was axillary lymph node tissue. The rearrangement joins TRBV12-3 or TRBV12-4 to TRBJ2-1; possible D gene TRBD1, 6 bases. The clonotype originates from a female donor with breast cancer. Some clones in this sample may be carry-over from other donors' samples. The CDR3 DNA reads TGTGCCAGCAGACCCAGTGGGGGCCGGGACGATGAGCAGTTCTTC. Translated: CASRPSGGRDDEQFF.